The 14 T cell receptor beta chains given below trace back to one sample, sequenced in a study of OX40 agonist ivuxolimab in advanced cancers. Libraries were built with the immunoSEQ multiplex PCR assay. The table comes from immuneACCESS by way of TCRdb, which keeps in-frame sequences with V and J called. Part of the clones is missing from these tables; in studies checked, under half for an unresolved V gene and the rest for unknown reasons. In all, the sample holds roughly 80,000 clones, and 80% to 90% of those were seen once. Over 1.5% of the sample goes to the ten largest clones. The sample here was CD4+ or CD8+ T cells sorted from blood, taken in a trial of the OX40 agonist ivuxolimab. The receptors shown here come from an adult with an advanced solid tumor such as melanoma, head and neck, liver or kidney cancer.

The chain employs TRBV6-1 and TRBJ1-3, with TRBD1 as a possible D gene (5 bases). Trimming took off 10 bases at V and 2 bases at J, with 15 bases between the two ends. The V gene's germline CDR1 is MNHNS and CDR2 SASEGT. The CDR3 spans 14 residues. The CDR3 here is CATRDGATGNTIYF. Here the CDR3 DNA reads TGTGCCACTCGGGACGGAGCTACTGGAAACACCATATATTTT.

The chain links TRBV27 to TRBJ2-3, with D unclear. Between the trimmed V and J ends, which lost 4 bases and 0 bases, there was a span of 5 bases. Germline V lookup: CDR1 MNHEY, CDR2 SMNVEV (reference sequence). The CDR3 spans 13 residues. CDR3 bases: TGTGCCAGCAGTTACTGGAGCACAGATACGCAGTATTTT. Its protein is CASSYWSTDTQYF.

This clone appeared a few times. The chain links TRBV5-4 to TRBJ1-1; no firm D call. V lost 0 bases and J lost 1, with 4 bases in between. The CDR3 spans 13 residues. The V gene's germline CDR1 is SGHNT and CDR2 YYREEE (reference sequence). CDR3 in amino acids: CASSLEGNTEAFF. In DNA, the CDR3 is TGTGCCAGCAGCTTGGAAGGGAACACTGAAGCTTTCTTT.

V usage is TRBV9 and J usage is TRBJ2-1; 7 bases map to TRBD2. This CDR3 contains 13 residues. J lost 6 bases, V lost 2 bases, and 2 bases had no gene match. Germline lookup yields CDR1 SGDLS and CDR2 YYNGEE. The CDR3 here is CASSVGGSNEQFF. CDR3 nucleotides: TGTGCCAGCAGCGTGGGAGGGTCCAATGAGCAGTTCTTC.

This clone has just a few counts. The chain employs TRBV28 and TRBJ1-5; no firm D call. Trimming removed 5 bases from V and 4 bases from J, with 9 bases in between. CDR1 and CDR2 from the germline V gene are MDHEN and SYDVKM. The CDR3 runs to 13 residues. The CDR3 region is CASSPTLNQPQHF. The CDR3 DNA is TGTGCCAGCAGTCCCACATTGAATCAGCCCCAGCATTTT. Based on the CDR3 plus reference TRBV28 and TRBJ1-5, the full variable domain is DVKVTQSSRYLVKRTGEKVFLECVQDMDHENMFWYRQDPGLGLRLIYFSYDVKMKEKGDIPEGYSVSREKKERFSLILESASTNQTSMYLCASSPTLNQPQHFGDGTRLSIL.

The V gene is TRBV2, the J gene TRBJ2-7; 10 bases are shared with TRBD2. Germline CDR1 reads SNHLY; CDR2 reads FYNNEI. The CDR3 loop spans 16 amino acids. V shed 8 bases and J 6 bases; nucleotides not matched to a gene: 16. The CDR3: CASAFGGARTSGEQYF. As DNA, the CDR3 is TGTGCCAGCGCCTTTGGTGGAGCCCGGACTAGCGGCGAGCAGTACTTC.

The rearrangement joins TRBV12-5 to TRBJ2-1, with D perhaps given as TRBD1 or TRBD2 (5 bases each). The V end was cut by 6 bases, the J end by 1 base, with 16 bases between. CDR1 and CDR2 from the germline V gene are LGHNT and FRNRAP. The CDR3 contains 16 residues. The CDR3 DNA reads TGTGCTAGTGGGACCGGGGACCCGAGGTCCTACAATGAGCAGTTCTTC. It is translated as CASGTGDPRSYNEQFF.

The chain employs TRBV5-8 and TRBJ2-5; D uncertain. Trimming cost V 2 bases and J 5 bases, with 10 bases left between them. This CDR3 has 13 residues. The germline CDR1 and CDR2 sequences are SGHTS and YDEGEE. CDR3 residues: CASSFGQWETQYF. The CDR3 region has the DNA TGTGCCAGCAGCTTCGGGCAGTGGGAGACCCAGTACTTC.

The J gene is TRBJ1-3, the V gene TRBV9, with TRBD1 matching over 7 bases. The germline V gene has CDR1 SGDLS and CDR2 YYNGEE. Trimming removed 4 bases from V and 1 base from J; junction bases left unmatched: 5. The CDR3 consists of 15 residues. CDR3 loop: CASSRDRASGNTIYF. The CDR3 DNA reads as TGTGCCAGCAGCAGAGACAGGGCGTCTGGAAACACCATATATTTT.

The chain is built from TRBV10-3 and TRBJ1-2; weak D call: TRBD1 (5 bases). The CDR3 spans 13 residues. V shed 4 bases and J shed 0 bases, with 6 bases lying between them. In germline, CDR1 is ENHRY, CDR2 SYGVKD. The CDR3: CAISVGPNYGYTF. The CDR3 DNA sequence: TGTGCCATCAGTGTGGGACCTAACTATGGCTACACCTTC.

The chain joins TRBV27 to TRBJ2-7, with D unresolved. CDR1 is MNHEY and CDR2 is SMNVEV in the germline V gene (reference sequence). The CDR3 is 12 residues long. V lost 5 bases and J 0 bases, leaving 5 bases between the germline ends. DNA for the CDR3: TGTGCCAGCAGTACCCTCTCCTACGAGCAGTACTTC. Translating gives CASSTLSYEQYF.

The chain joins TRBV27 to TRBJ1-5; a possible D gene is TRBD1 (5 bases). The CDR3 runs to 13 residues. CDR1 and CDR2 (germline): MNHEY, SMNVEV (reference sequence). The germline V and J ends were trimmed by 3 bases and 9 bases, with 12 bases remaining between them. CDR3 DNA sequence: TGTGCCAGCAGTTTGGGGGGGTCTGGGCCCCAGCATTTT. Residues: CASSLGGSGPQHF.

The chain couples TRBV7-3 to TRBJ2-7, with 8 bases lining up with TRBD2. Germline V gene sequence: CDR1 SGHTA, CDR2 FQGTGA. The J segment lost 6 bases and the V segment lost 6 bases, leaving 13 bases of the junction unmatched. This CDR3 contains 15 residues. CDR3 loop: CASSEVGSGSSEQYF. The DNA for the CDR3 is TGTGCCAGCAGTGAAGTGGGGAGCGGGAGCTCCGAGCAGTACTTC.

The CDR3 DNA reads TGTGCCAGCAGCCGTAGATTCCAGGGCAGCTCTAATGAAAAACTGTTTTTT. Its translation: CASSRRFQGSSNEKLFF. V usage is TRBV7-6 and J usage is TRBJ1-4; D is perhaps TRBD1 (5 bases). This CDR3 has 17 amino acids. Trimming shortened V by 5 bases and J by 3 bases, and 19 bases separated the two germline ends. Per the germline V gene, CDR1 is SGHVS and CDR2 is FNYEAQ.